The rows below give T cell receptor beta chains drawn from one sample of a study of cytotoxic CD8 clonotypes in ibrutinib-treated CLL. Sequencing was performed with immunoSEQ multiplex PCR; in TCRdb, only in-frame clones are kept and a portion is missing. Among 50,000 to 60,000 clones listed, around four fifths were seen once. Sequenced here: PBMCs, sampled after 24 months of ibrutinib treatment. The receptors derive from a human donor with chronic lymphocytic leukemia. CDR3s include the opening cysteine and the closing phenylalanine or tryptophan. The D gene is left open where the match is weak. Clone size is given for some rows only: seen once, a few or many times, or a class if the clone is expanded.

TRBJ2-7 TRBV2 - - CASGLSSYEQYF TGTGCCAGCGGATTGAGCTCCTACGAGCAGTACTTC
TRBJ2-5 TRBV27 - TRBD2 CASTGLAGETQYF TGTGCCAGCACGGGACTAGCGGGAGAGACCCAGTACTTC
TRBJ1-1 TRBV2 - - CASSEQPNTEAFF TGTGCCAGCAGTGAGCAACCTAACACTGAAGCTTTCTTT
TRBJ1-5 TRBV19 - TRBD1 CASSTTGGNNQPQHF TGTGCCAGTAGTACGACAGGGGGCAACAATCAGCCCCAGCATTTT
TRBJ2-7 TRBV9 few TRBD2 CASSVGTSGSYEQYF TGTGCCAGCAGCGTAGGGACTAGCGGGAGCTACGAGCAGTACTTC
TRBJ1-1 TRBV6-1 - - CASSDILRATNTEAFF TGTGCCAGCAGTGATATACTCAGGGCTACGAACACTGAAGCTTTCTTT
TRBJ2-7 TRBV11-2 - - CASSLAGDARFYEQYF TGTGCCAGCAGCTTAGCGGGGGACGCTAGGTTCTACGAGCAGTACTTC
TRBJ2-1 TRBV2 - TRBD1 CASSEVTGGVEQFF TGTGCCAGCAGTGAGGTTACAGGGGGCGTCGAGCAGTTCTTC
TRBJ1-2 TRBV10-1 - TRBD1 CATSIQGADYGYTF TGCGCCACCAGTATCCAGGGGGCGGACTATGGCTACACCTTC
TRBJ2-2 TRBV6-6 - TRBD2 CASSYPIAGRAGELFF TGTGCCAGCAGTTACCCAATAGCGGGAAGGGCCGGGGAGCTGTTTTTT
TRBJ2-5 TRBV9 - TRBD2 CASSSRTSLKETQYF TGTGCCAGCAGCTCTCGGACTAGCCTCAAAGAGACCCAGTACTTC
TRBJ2-1 TRBV28 - TRBD1 CASSPRQGAPYNEQFF TGTGCCAGCAGTCCTCGACAGGGGGCACCCTACAATGAGCAGTTCTTC
TRBJ1-5 TRBV28 few - CASSFSRGIQPQHF TGTGCCAGCAGTTTTTCGCGGGGAATACAGCCCCAGCATTTT
TRBJ1-1 TRBV6-5 once - CASSWGRKGTEAFF TGTGCCAGCAGTTGGGGGAGGAAGGGCACTGAAGCTTTCTTT
TRBJ2-4 TRBV28 - - CASSFGDIQYF TGTGCCAGCAGTTTTGGGGACATTCAGTACTTC
TRBJ2-1 TRBV7-6 - - CASSLGTSAKQFF TGTGCCAGCAGCTTAGGAACTTCAGCGAAGCAGTTCTTC
TRBJ2-3 TRBV5-1 - TRBD2 CASSGDAGGVGTDTQYF TGCGCCAGCAGCGGAGATGCGGGGGGTGTGGGCACAGATACGCAGTATTTT
TRBJ1-1 TRBV7-9 - - CASSPQGFLRTEAFF TGTGCCAGCAGCCCTCAGGGGTTTTTGCGCACTGAAGCTTTCTTT
TRBJ2-7 TRBV23-1 - TRBD2 CASSQSPGPPGLGEEVAYEQYF TGCGCCAGCAGTCAATCCCCAGGGCCACCGGGACTAGGTGAGGAGGTTGCCTACGAGCAGTACTTC
TRBJ1-2 TRBV19 - - CAAAVTTNYGYTF TGTGCCGCTGCTGTCACGACAAACTATGGCTACACCTTC
TRBJ1-4 TRBV19 few - CASSPREEKLFF TGTGCCAGTTCCCCTCGGGAGGAAAAACTGTTTTTT
TRBJ1-1 TRBV10-1 medium-sized - CASSESGTTEAFF TGCGCCAGCAGTGAGTCAGGGACCACTGAAGCTTTCTTT
TRBJ2-2 TRBV7-9 - - CASSPTDTGELFF TGTGCCAGCAGCCCGACGGACACCGGGGAGCTGTTTTTT
TRBJ1-4 TRBV7-9 - TRBD1 CASSPGQGAREEKLFF TGTGCCAGCAGCCCTGGACAGGGGGCGCGGGAAGAAAAACTGTTTTTT
TRBJ1-2 TRBV18 few - CASSPGTDYGYTF TGTGCCAGCTCGCCCGGGACGGACTATGGCTACACCTTC
TRBJ1-3 TRBV4-2 - TRBD1 CASSQRTGGPPGNTIYF TGTGCCAGCAGCCAGAGGACAGGGGGCCCACCTGGAAACACCATATATTTT
TRBJ2-7 TRBV28 - - CASSPLLGRPEFYEQYF TGTGCCAGCAGTCCATTATTGGGACGGCCAGAGTTCTACGAGCAGTACTTC
TRBJ2-1 TRBV19 - - CASSMGARGGNEQFF TGTGCCAGTAGTATGGGCGCGAGGGGTGGGAATGAGCAGTTCTTC
TRBJ2-1 TRBV2 - TRBD2 CASSSSGRVGNEQFF TGTGCCAGCTCATCTAGCGGGAGAGTGGGAAATGAGCAGTTCTTC
TRBJ2-7 TRBV9 - TRBD1 CASSVGTGGTYEQYF TGTGCCAGCAGCGTGGGGACAGGGGGCACCTACGAGCAGTACTTC
TRBJ2-7 TRBV4-1 - - CASSQPEGYEQYF TGCGCCAGCAGCCAACCCGAGGGATACGAGCAGTACTTC
TRBJ2-7 TRBV18 - - CASSPIESANEQYF TGTGCCAGCTCACCCATCGAAAGCGCCAACGAGCAGTACTTC
TRBJ1-2 TRBV6-4 once - CASRSPSSDRAGFYGYTF TGTGCCAGCAGGAGCCCCTCCTCTGACAGAGCGGGTTTCTATGGCTACACCTTC
TRBJ1-1 TRBV2 - - CASSSQASGTEAFF TGTGCCAGCAGTTCTCAGGCGAGCGGGACTGAAGCTTTCTTT
TRBJ2-1 TRBV15 - - CATSVDYNEQFF TGTGCCACCAGCGTTGACTACAATGAGCAGTTCTTC
TRBJ2-7 TRBV5-8 - - CASSFRYEQYF TGTGCCAGCAGCTTCCGCTACGAGCAGTACTTC
TRBJ2-2 TRBV11-3 - - CASSLTPNTGELFF TGTGCCAGCAGCTTAACCCCGAACACCGGGGAGCTGTTTTTT
TRBJ2-3 TRBV9 few - CASSVTGLNTDTQYF TGTGCCAGCAGCGTAACCGGACTCAACACAGATACGCAGTATTTT
TRBJ2-3 TRBV27 - TRBD1 CASSLLGGQLTDTQYF TGTGCCAGCAGTTTATTAGGGGGACAGCTCACAGATACGCAGTATTTT
TRBJ1-5 TRBV27 - TRBD1 CASSRDRSFRNQPQHF TGTGCCAGCAGTAGGGACAGATCCTTTCGCAATCAGCCCCAGCATTTT
TRBJ2-3 TRBV28 once - CASSFNRVLRPPDTQYF TGTGCCAGCAGTTTCAATCGGGTCCTACGGCCTCCAGATACGCAGTATTTT
TRBJ2-3 TRBV5-1 - - CASSLAGASDTQYF TGCGCCAGCAGCTTGGCGGGGGCCTCAGATACGCAGTATTTT
TRBJ1-1 TRBV29-1 once - CSVSYRNTEAFF TGCAGCGTGTCCTATAGGAACACTGAAGCTTTCTTT
TRBJ2-7 TRBV4-3 - TRBD1 CASSQATGGPYEQYF TGCGCCAGCAGCCAAGCGACAGGGGGTCCCTACGAGCAGTACTTC
TRBJ2-5 TRBV5-1 once TRBD2 CASSSGLAGETQYF TGCGCCAGCAGCTCGGGACTAGCGGGAGAGACCCAGTACTTC
TRBJ1-1 TRBV5-1 - - CASSFKGNVTEAFF TGCGCCAGCAGCTTTAAGGGGAATGTAACTGAAGCTTTCTTT
TRBJ1-2 TRBV5-6 - - CASSIQGTNYGYTF TGTGCCAGCAGCATTCAGGGGACTAACTATGGCTACACCTTC
TRBJ2-3 TRBV6-5 - TRBD2 CASRLAGGPVDTQYF TGTGCCAGCAGGCTAGCGGGAGGGCCCGTAGATACGCAGTATTTT
TRBJ1-5 TRBV28 few - CASSLGRGYQPQHF TGTGCCAGCAGTTTAGGAAGGGGTTATCAGCCCCAGCATTTT